Listed here are 27 T cell receptor beta chains from one sample, sequenced in a study of cytomegalovirus exposure and HLA in healthy donors. The PCR ran on 60 Vbeta and 13 Jbeta primers. Data came from immunoSEQ multiplex PCR; TCRdb stores just in-frame clones and leaves some out. Here the sample spans 130,000 to 150,000 clones, over 70% being singletons. Sequencing was carried out using PBMCs. These receptors were obtained from a man aged 35-49 years in good health and CMV-seropositive.

The chain combines TRBV6-6 with TRBJ2-2, with 8 bases lining up with TRBD1. This CDR3 has 16 residues. Germline V gene sequence: CDR1 MNHNY, CDR2 SVGAGI (reference sequence). Unmatched junction bases numbered 8, after V lost 7 bases and J lost 1 base. CDR3 residues: CASTIYGTGNTGELFF. The CDR3, as DNA: TGTGCCAGCACCATATACGGGACAGGGAACACCGGGGAGCTGTTTTTT.

This clone has only a few counts. The chain recombines TRBV18 with TRBJ1-1; D might be TRBD1 (6 bases). CDR1 and CDR2 from the germline V gene are KGHSH and LQKENI. The CDR3 loop spans 15 amino acids. V dropped 6 bases and J dropped 4 bases, with 18 bases sitting between them. In DNA, the CDR3 is TGTGCCAGCTCCGACCAGGGGCAGGGTACCACTGAAGCTTTCTTT. As protein: CASSDQGQGTTEAFF.

The genes are TRBV9 and TRBJ2-7; 11 positions match TRBD2. The CDR3 contains 14 residues. Trimming removed 4 bases from V and 3 bases from J; junction bases left unmatched: 3. Looked up from germline, CDR1 is SGDLS and CDR2 is YYNGEE. CDR3 sequence: CASSPGLAGYEQYF. DNA of the CDR3: TGTGCCAGCAGCCCAGGACTAGCGGGCTACGAGCAGTACTTC. The variable domain in full, with the rest retrieved from reference TRBV9 and TRBJ2-7, is DSGVTQTPKHLITATGQRVTLRCSPRSGDLSVYWYQQSLDQGLQFLIQYYNGEERAKGNILERFSAQQFPDLHSELNLSSLELGDSALYFCASSPGLAGYEQYFGPGTRLTVT.

The rearrangement joins TRBV28 to TRBJ1-2; the match to TRBD1 covers 7 bases. CDR1 is MDHEN and CDR2 is SYDVKM in the germline V gene. V lost 7 bases to trimming and J lost 8 bases; unmatched junction nucleotides: 7. The CDR3 runs 12 residues. The CDR3 here is CASTQEDRGYTF. In DNA, the CDR3 is TGTGCCAGCACCCAGGAGGACAGGGGCTACACCTTC.

CDR3 bases: TGTGCCAGCAGCCGTCCCGGGACAGGGGCTTCCTACGAGCAGTACTTC. It yields the protein CASSRPGTGASYEQYF. The chain employs TRBV5-5 and TRBJ2-7, with TRBD1 identical over 10 bases. Germline V lookup: CDR1 SGHKS, CDR2 YYEKEE (reference sequence). Trimming at V came to 4 bases and at J to 1 base, leaving 8 bases not matched to a gene. This CDR3 comprises 16 residues. The full variable domain, in which reference TRBV5-5 and TRBJ2-7 provide the parts outside the CDR3, is DAGVTQSPTHLIKTRGQQVTLRCSPISGHKSVSWYQQVLGQGPQFIFQYYEKEERGRGNFPDRFSARQFPNYSSELNVNALLLGDSALYLCASSRPGTGASYEQYFGPGTRLTVT.

The gene calls are TRBV2 and TRBJ1-4; possibly TRBD1 for D (6 bases). Per germline, CDR1 SNHLY and CDR2 FYNNEI. CDR3 length equals 15 residues. The V end was cut by 5 bases, the J end by 4 bases, with 14 bases between. The CDR3 region has the DNA TGTGCCAGCAGTCGTGAGGGGGGGTTTAATGAAAAACTGTTTTTT. This translates into CASSREGGFNEKLFF.

A remark on this clone: Its ends do not fully match the called genes, so a read error is possible. V is TRBV19 and J is TRBJ2-7, with D hard to call. This CDR3 has 10 residues. CDR1 is LNHDA, CDR2 SQIVND, per germline (reference sequence). The CDR3 loop is CASSMRGMNF. The CDR3 bases are TGTGCCAGTAGTATGAGAGGTATGAACTTC.

The rearrangement joins TRBV11-3 to TRBJ1-1, with 10 bases identical to TRBD1. CDR1 and CDR2 (germline): SGHNT, YENEEA. CDR3 length: 15 amino acids. The trim removed 4 bases at V and 0 bases at J, leaving 2 bases unmatched. CDR3: CASSSGTGVNTEAFF. The CDR3 DNA is TGTGCCAGCAGCTCCGGGACAGGGGTGAACACTGAAGCTTTCTTT.

The genes are TRBV5-6 and TRBJ2-3, with D perhaps matching TRBD2 (5 bases). The CDR3 is made up of 17 amino acids. The V end was cut by 0 bases, the J end by 5 bases, with 19 bases between. Germline V CDR1 and CDR2: SGHDT, YYEEEE. The CDR3 DNA follows: TGTGCCAGCAGCTTGGCGCGACAACTAGGCCGTCAAGATACGCAGTATTTT. Translating gives CASSLARQLGRQDTQYF.

The chain is built from TRBV11-2 and TRBJ2-1, with 11 bases that match TRBD1. CDR1 is SGHAT, CDR2 FQNNGV, per germline. The CDR3 contains 15 residues. Trimming cost V 1 base and J 6 bases; bases outside gene matches: 2. CDR3 region: CASSLGGTGGNEQFF. CDR3 sequence (DNA): TGTGCCAGCAGCTTAGGGGGGACAGGGGGCAATGAGCAGTTCTTC.

This chain links TRBV4-3 with TRBJ2-7, with 10 bases that match TRBD2. The CDR3 is 17 amino acids. The V and J ends lost 0 bases and 4 bases, in that order; junction bases with no gene match: 9. Germline CDR1 LGHNA, CDR2 YSLEER. In DNA form, the CDR3 reads TGCGCCAGCAGCCAAGACCACGGGGCTAGCGGGAGTTACGAGCAGTACTTC. This codes for CASSQDHGASGSYEQYF.

This chain connects TRBV6-5 to TRBJ2-2; D is unclear. Germline lookup yields CDR1 MNHEY and CDR2 SVGAGI. The V gene lost 0 bases and the J gene lost 0 bases, with 8 bases spanning the gap. This CDR3 is built from 16 residues. This CDR3 is CASSYSTQANTGELFF. CDR3 DNA sequence: TGTGCCAGCAGTTACTCGACTCAAGCGAACACCGGGGAGCTGTTTTTT.

This clone has only one observation. At one end, the junction sequence differs from germline, possibly due to a read error. In the same sample, other DNA sequences code for this CDR3. The rearrangement links TRBV4-2 to TRBJ1-6; 10 bases map to TRBD1. CDR1 is LGHNA, CDR2 YNFKEQ, per germline. The CDR3 has 18 amino acids. CDR3 sequence (DNA): TGTGCCAGCAGCCAAGCGACAGGGGGCGGAAATTCGAATTCCCCCCTCCACTTT. Translated: CASSQATGGGNSNSPLHF.

This chain uses TRBV2 with TRBJ2-7; a weak D match, TRBD2 (5 bases). The CDR3 is 18 amino acids. CDR1 is SNHLY and CDR2 is FYNNEI in the germline V gene. V gave up 2 bases and J gave up 0 bases, with 20 bases separating them. The CDR3 nucleotides read TGTGCCAGCAGTGAACGAATCGGGAAAGGTTTAACCTCCTACGAGCAGTACTTC. Its protein product is CASSERIGKGLTSYEQYF. The full variable domain, in which reference TRBV2 and TRBJ2-7 provide the parts outside the CDR3, is EPEVTQTPSHQVTQMGQEVILRCVPISNHLYFYWYRQILGQKVEFLVSFYNNEISEKSEIFDDQFSVERPDGSNFTLKIRSTKLEDSAMYFCASSERIGKGLTSYEQYFGPGTRLTVT.

This chain links TRBV19 with TRBJ2-1; D might be TRBD1 (6 bases). Trimming removed 5 bases from V and 9 bases from J, with 20 bases in between. This CDR3 spans 15 amino acids. The V gene's germline CDR1 is LNHDA and CDR2 SQIVND (reference sequence). CDR3 sequence reads: CASSLNLGTPGEQFF. Written as DNA, the CDR3 is TGTGCCAGTAGTCTTAATCTCGGGACACCGGGTGAGCAGTTCTTC. Full variable domain (remainder filled in from reference TRBV19 and TRBJ2-1): DGGITQSPKYLFRKEGQNVTLSCEQNLNHDAMYWYRQDPGQGLRLIYYSQIVNDFQKGDIAEGYSVSREKKESFPLTVTSAQKNPTAFYLCASSLNLGTPGEQFFGPGTRLTVL.

V gene TRBV4-3 combines with J gene TRBJ1-1; 11 bases are shared with TRBD1. CDR1 is LGHNA, CDR2 YSLEER, per germline. This CDR3 is 16 amino acids long. Trimming at V came to 0 bases and at J to 5 bases, leaving 5 bases not matched to a gene. CDR3 in DNA: TGCGCCAGCAGCCAAGATGGACAGGGGGCCTTAACTGAAGCTTTCTTT. It specifies CASSQDGQGALTEAFF.

This chain links TRBV6-5 with TRBJ1-5, with D uncertain. The germline gives CDR1 MNHEY, CDR2 SVGAGI. Trimming took off 0 bases at V and 2 bases at J, with 8 bases between the two ends. This CDR3 comprises 15 residues. CDR3 region: CASSYSKSGNQPQHF. CDR3 in DNA: TGTGCCAGCAGTTACTCGAAATCAGGCAATCAGCCCCAGCATTTT.

This clone showed up just a few times. This chain links TRBV10-2 with TRBJ2-7, with a possible D match to TRBD1 (6 bases). The CDR3 extends over 15 amino acids. CDR1 WSHSY and CDR2 SAAADI come from the germline V gene. V dropped 6 bases and J dropped 1 base, with 16 bases sitting between them. The chain's CDR3 is CASSPPRGMSYEQYF. Written as DNA, the CDR3 is TGCGCCAGCAGCCCCCCCAGGGGCATGTCCTACGAGCAGTACTTC.

The CDR3 is CASSLTGTGDGYTF. The CDR3, as DNA: TGCGCCAGCAGCTTAACCGGGACAGGGGATGGCTACACCTTC. The genes are TRBV5-1 and TRBJ1-2; TRBD1 agrees at 10 bases. V was clipped by 2 bases and J by 6 bases; unmatched bases: 4. The CDR3 covers 14 residues. The germline gives CDR1 SGHRS, CDR2 YFSETQ.

V and J are TRBV29-1 and TRBJ2-7; 11 bases agree with TRBD1. With V trimmed by 5 bases and J by 7 bases, 7 bases remained unmatched. Germline assignment: CDR1 SQVTM and CDR2 ANQGSEA. The CDR3 covers 13 residues. CDR3 loop: CSVPDRGRGEQYF. The CDR3 DNA is TGCAGCGTTCCGGACAGGGGGCGTGGAGAGCAGTACTTC.

The chain couples TRBV18 to TRBJ1-6; D is ambiguous. Trimming stripped 1 base from V and 0 bases from J, with 7 bases between. Germline-derived CDR1 and CDR2 are KGHSH and LQKENI. The CDR3 is made up of 16 amino acids. The CDR3 protein is CASSPLGTSYNSPLHF. The DNA of the CDR3 is TGTGCCAGCTCACCACTGGGCACCTCCTATAATTCACCCCTCCACTTT.

The chain combines TRBV7-6 with TRBJ2-3, with D tentatively TRBD2 (5 bases). The V end was cut by 8 bases, the J end by 4 bases, with 22 bases between. The CDR3 contains 16 residues. The germline V gene encodes CDR1 SGHVS and CDR2 FNYEAQ. The DNA for the CDR3 is TGTGCCAGCTCCGAACATCCTTGGGAGCCCCCAGATACGCAGTATTTT. Protein: CASSEHPWEPPDTQYF.

This sequence joins TRBV19 and TRBJ2-5, with D perhaps TRBD1 (5 bases). The CDR3 consists of 13 residues. V was trimmed by 4 bases and J by 5 bases, leaving 11 bases between them. Germline CDR1 is LNHDA and CDR2 is SQIVND (reference sequence). The CDR3 spells CASSRQFQETQYF. CDR3 DNA sequence: TGTGCCAGTAGTAGACAGTTTCAGGAGACCCAGTACTTC.

The chain joins TRBV11-2 to TRBJ2-1; the D gene is possibly TRBD2 (6 bases). The CDR3 spans 15 residues. The germline V gene has CDR1 SGHAT and CDR2 FQNNGV. The V gene lost 5 bases and the J gene lost 4 bases, with 15 bases spanning the gap. The CDR3 is CASSARDSSYNEQFF. As DNA, the CDR3 is TGTGCCAGCAGCGCCCGGGACTCGAGTTACAATGAGCAGTTCTTC.

The V gene is TRBV6-5, the J gene TRBJ1-6; 7 positions agree with TRBD1. The ends lost 3 bases at V and 9 bases at J; junction bases unmatched: 8. The germline CDR1 and CDR2 sequences are MNHEY and SVGAGI. The CDR3 covers 15 residues. Written as DNA, the CDR3 is TGTGCCAGCAGTTATTATGGGACAGCAAGTTCACCCCTCCACTTT. It is translated as CASSYYGTASSPLHF.

The gene calls are TRBV13 and TRBJ2-7, with 7 bases lining up with TRBD1. This CDR3 is 14 amino acids long. Germline CDR1 is PRHDT and CDR2 is FYEKMQ (reference sequence). J lost 3 bases, V lost 5 bases, and 7 bases had no gene match. The CDR3: CASSEGTVFYEQYF. In nucleotides, the CDR3 is TGTGCCAGCAGCGAGGGGACAGTTTTCTACGAGCAGTACTTC.

The V gene is TRBV6-5, the J gene TRBJ1-2, with a tentative D call TRBD1 (6 bases). Between the trimmed V and J ends, which lost 5 bases and 7 bases, there was a span of 14 bases. The V gene's germline CDR1 is MNHEY and CDR2 SVGAGI. This CDR3 has 13 residues. The CDR3 DNA sequence: TGTGCCAGCAGTGATACAGGGAAGTCTGGCTACACCTTC. Translation gives CASSDTGKSGYTF.